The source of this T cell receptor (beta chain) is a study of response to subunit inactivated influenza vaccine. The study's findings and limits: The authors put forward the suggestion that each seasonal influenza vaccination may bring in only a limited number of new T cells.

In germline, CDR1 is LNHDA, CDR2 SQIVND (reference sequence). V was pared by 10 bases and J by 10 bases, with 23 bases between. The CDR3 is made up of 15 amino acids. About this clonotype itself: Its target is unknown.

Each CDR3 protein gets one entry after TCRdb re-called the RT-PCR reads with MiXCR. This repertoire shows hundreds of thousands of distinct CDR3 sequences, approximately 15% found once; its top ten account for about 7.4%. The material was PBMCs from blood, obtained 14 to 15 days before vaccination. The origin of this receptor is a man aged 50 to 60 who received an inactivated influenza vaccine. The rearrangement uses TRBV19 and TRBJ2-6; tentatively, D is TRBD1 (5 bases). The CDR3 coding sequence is TGTGCCACCTCGAGACAGAGCCGTAATGGTAACGTCCTGACTTTC. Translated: CATSRQSRNGNVLTF.